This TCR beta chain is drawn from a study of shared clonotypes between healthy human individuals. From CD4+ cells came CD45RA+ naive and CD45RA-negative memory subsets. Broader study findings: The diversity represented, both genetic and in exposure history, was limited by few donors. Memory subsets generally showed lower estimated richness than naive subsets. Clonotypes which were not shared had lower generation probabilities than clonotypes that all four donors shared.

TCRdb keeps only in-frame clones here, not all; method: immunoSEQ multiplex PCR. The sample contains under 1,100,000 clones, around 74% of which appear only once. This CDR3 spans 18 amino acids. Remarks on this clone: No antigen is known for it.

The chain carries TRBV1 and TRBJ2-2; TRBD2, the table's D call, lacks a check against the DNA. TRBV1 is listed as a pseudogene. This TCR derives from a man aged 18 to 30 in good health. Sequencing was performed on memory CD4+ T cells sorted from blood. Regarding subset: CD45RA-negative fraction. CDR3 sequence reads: CTSSQDPSGGPETGELFF. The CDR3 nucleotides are TGCACCAGCAGCCAAGACCCTAGCGGGGGCCCTGAGACCGGGGAGCTGTTTTTT.